This passage covers 20 T cell receptor beta chains from one sample sequenced in a study of blood T cell repertoires in COVID-19. The assay was immunoSEQ multiplex PCR, and TCRdb's table has in-frame clones only and misses some. This repertoire shows over 70,000 clones, roughly 71% found once; its top ten account for approximately 10%. Sequences were obtained from peripheral blood. The receptors come from an elderly woman with acute or convalescent COVID-19.

This clone was recorded a few times. The genes are TRBV9 and TRBJ2-7; tentative D call: TRBD2 (5 bases). The CDR3 is 15 residues long. V was cut by 3 bases and J by 2 bases, with 15 bases left in between. Looked up from germline, CDR1 is SGDLS and CDR2 is YYNGEE. Here the CDR3 DNA reads TGTGCCAGCAGCGAGGTTCCCACCGGGACCTACGAGCAGTACTTC. It is translated as CASSEVPTGTYEQYF.

V usage is TRBV9 and J usage is TRBJ2-1, with 12 bases identical to TRBD2. With 1 base clipped from V and 0 bases from J, the junction kept 5 bases outside the gene matches. The CDR3 consists of 18 residues. The germline V gene encodes CDR1 SGDLS and CDR2 YYNGEE. The CDR3 DNA reads as TGTGCCAGCAGCGTAAAACTAGCGGGAGGCAGCTCCTACAATGAGCAGTTCTTC. This sequence encodes CASSVKLAGGSSYNEQFF.

This clone came up once. The chain joins TRBV6-5 to TRBJ2-7; a weak D match, TRBD1 (6 bases). Germline CDR1 is MNHEY and CDR2 is SVGAGI. Trimming left V 0 bases short and J 6 bases short, with 12 bases between. The CDR3 sequence is 14 residues long. Here the CDR3 DNA reads TGTGCCAGCAGTTACTCCGGCAGGGGCGGCGAGCAGTACTTC. Translation gives CASSYSGRGGEQYF.

The rearrangement joins TRBV18 to TRBJ1-3, with D perhaps TRBD1 (6 bases). The CDR3 runs 16 residues. The V gene's germline CDR1 is KGHSH and CDR2 LQKENI. Trimming pared 1 base from V and 3 bases from J, leaving 13 bases between. CDR3 region: CASSPLRAGDGNTIYF. CDR3 coding DNA: TGTGCCAGCTCACCACTAAGAGCAGGGGATGGAAACACCATATATTTT.

This clone has more than one count but fewer than ten. The chain's CDR3 is CASSLGQGGSPLHF. The DNA of the CDR3 is TGTGCCAGCAGCTTAGGACAGGGGGGCTCACCCCTCCACTTT. V usage is TRBV7-6 and J usage is TRBJ1-6, with 9 bases aligning to TRBD1. The ends lost 1 base at V and 10 bases at J; junction bases unmatched: 2. The CDR3 is 14 amino acids. CDR1 SGHVS and CDR2 FNYEAQ come from the germline V gene.

The CDR3 region has the DNA TGTGCCAGCAGCCTGGGGACAGGGGTCGAGGAGCTGTTTTTT. Translation: CASSLGTGVEELFF. The chain is built from TRBV7-9 and TRBJ2-2, with 10 bases lining up with TRBD1. CDR1 and CDR2 from the germline V gene are SEHNR and FQNEAQ (reference sequence). The CDR3 runs to 14 residues. Trimming at V came to 5 bases and at J to 10 bases, leaving 7 bases not matched to a gene. The variable domain in full, with the rest retrieved from reference TRBV7-9 and TRBJ2-2, is DTGVSQNPRHKITKRGQNVTFRCDPISEHNRLYWYRQTLGQGPEFLTYFQNEAQLEKSRLLSDRFSAERPKGSFSTLEIQRTEQGDSAMYLCASSLGTGVEELFFGEGSRLTVL.

This clone was counted only a few times. The J gene is TRBJ1-1, the V gene TRBV5-6, with D possibly TRBD1 on 6 matching bases. Trimming shortened V by 1 base and J by 0 bases, and 7 bases separated the two germline ends. This CDR3 spans 14 amino acids. The germline CDR1 and CDR2 sequences are SGHDT and YYEEEE. The chain's CDR3 is CASSLQGMNTEAFF. The CDR3 coding sequence is TGTGCCAGCAGCTTGCAGGGGATGAACACTGAAGCTTTCTTT. Full variable domain (rest looked up from reference TRBV5-6 and TRBJ1-1): DAGVTQSPTHLIKTRGQQVTLRCSPKSGHDTVSWYQQALGQGPQFIFQYYEEEERQRGNFPDRFSGHQFPNYSSELNVNALLLGDSALYLCASSLQGMNTEAFFGQGTRLTVV.

This chain connects TRBV11-3 to TRBJ2-2; TRBD2 matches 13 bases. The J segment lost 5 bases and the V segment lost 5 bases, leaving 8 bases of the junction unmatched. Per germline, CDR1 SGHNT and CDR2 YENEEA. The CDR3 covers 17 residues. CDR3 loop: CASSPGGLAGETGELFF. CDR3 sequence (DNA): TGTGCCAGCAGCCCCGGCGGACTAGCGGGGGAAACCGGGGAGCTGTTTTTT.

The rearrangement joins TRBV7-6 to TRBJ2-2; D possibly corresponds to TRBD1 (5 bases). The germline gives CDR1 SGHVS, CDR2 FNYEAQ. The germline V and J ends were trimmed by 7 bases and 4 bases, with 22 bases remaining between them. The CDR3 runs 17 residues. The CDR3 is CASTHTGFQGSTGELFF. CDR3 sequence (DNA): TGTGCCAGCACCCACACCGGGTTCCAGGGATCCACCGGGGAGCTGTTTTTT. The whole variable domain, filled in from reference TRBV7-6 and TRBJ2-2, reads GAGVSQSPRYKVTKRGQDVALRCDPISGHVSLYWYRQALGQGPEFLTYFNYEAQQDKSGLPNDRFSAERPEGSISTLTIQRTEQRDSAMYRCASTHTGFQGSTGELFFGEGSRLTVL.

The genes are TRBV28 and TRBJ1-3, with no clear D. Germline assignment: CDR1 MDHEN and CDR2 SYDVKM. V lost 2 bases to trimming and J lost 0 bases, with 5 bases between them. The CDR3 totals 14 residues. The CDR3 DNA follows: TGTGCCAGCAGTTTAGAGGCCTCTGGAAACACCATATATTTT. Protein product: CASSLEASGNTIYF. Together with reference TRBV28 and TRBJ1-3, the CDR3 gives the full variable domain: DVKVTQSSRYLVKRTGEKVFLECVQDMDHENMFWYRQDPGLGLRLIYFSYDVKMKEKGDIPEGYSVSREKKERFSLILESASTNQTSMYLCASSLEASGNTIYFGEGSWLTVV.

The chain is built from TRBV28 and TRBJ1-6; no reliable D call. With 5 bases removed from V and 2 bases from J, the gap between germline ends came to 10 bases. The germline V gene encodes CDR1 MDHEN and CDR2 SYDVKM. The CDR3 consists of 15 residues. CDR3 nucleotide sequence: TGTGCCAGCAGTCCCCCGCGGGCCTATAATTCACCCCTCCACTTT. It translates to CASSPPRAYNSPLHF.

The chain couples TRBV24-1 to TRBJ1-5; D might be TRBD1 (5 bases). CDR1 is KGHDR and CDR2 is SFDVKD in the germline V gene. Between the trimmed V and J ends, which lost 2 bases and 9 bases, there was a span of 7 bases. This CDR3 is built from 12 residues. The CDR3 DNA is TGTGCCACCAGTGATTGGGGGGGGCCCCAGCATTTT. This encodes CATSDWGGPQHF.

V is TRBV27 and J is TRBJ1-2; maybe TRBD1 (5 bases). CDR3 length equals 15 residues. V was cut by 2 bases and J by 6 bases, with 16 bases left in between. Germline V CDR1 and CDR2: MNHEY, SMNVEV (reference sequence). The CDR3 DNA follows: TGTGCCAGCAGTTTAGGTTTCGGCAGGGTGAATGGCTACACCTTC. Protein sequence: CASSLGFGRVNGYTF.

The J gene is TRBJ2-1, the V gene TRBV6-2 or TRBV6-3; TRBD2 matches at 11 bases. V lost 4 bases, J lost 6 bases, and 5 bases stayed unmatched. CDR1 and CDR2 (germline): MNHEY, SVGEGT. This CDR3 has 15 amino acids. The CDR3 sequence: CASSLAGGFGNEQFF. The CDR3, as DNA: TGTGCCAGCAGTTTAGCGGGAGGGTTCGGCAATGAGCAGTTCTTC.

The chain has TRBV4-2 and TRBJ2-3; 10 positions match TRBD1. CDR1 and CDR2 from the germline V gene are LGHNA and YNFKEQ. V lost 7 bases and J lost 2; bases outside the gene matches: 9. This CDR3 is built from 16 residues. The CDR3 here is CASNPGQGGLTDTQYF. The DNA for the CDR3 is TGTGCCAGCAATCCTGGACAGGGGGGCCTCACAGATACGCAGTATTTT.

This sequence joins TRBV18 and TRBJ1-1, with D uncertain. V shed 3 bases and J shed 3 bases, with 11 bases lying between them. Germline-derived CDR1 and CDR2 are KGHSH and LQKENI. The CDR3 has 14 residues. The CDR3 bases are TGTGCCAGCTCACCGCCAGCGAGGGACACTGAAGCTTTCTTT. Protein: CASSPPARDTEAFF.

This chain joins TRBV29-1 and TRBJ1-2; D might be TRBD1 (6 bases). There are 14 residues in the CDR3. The germline V gene encodes CDR1 SQVTM and CDR2 ANQGSEA. Trimming took 7 bases from V and 4 from J, leaving 19 bases between them. CDR3 loop: CSATSGAGVYGYTF. CDR3 DNA: TGCAGCGCTACCAGCGGGGCAGGGGTCTATGGCTACACCTTC.

This chain uses TRBV9 with TRBJ1-2, with 7 nucleotides matching TRBD1. V shed 3 bases, J shed 4 bases, and the junction held 6 bases outside the gene matches. The CDR3 is 14 residues long. CDR1 is SGDLS and CDR2 is YYNGEE in the germline V gene. Here the CDR3 DNA reads TGTGCCAGCAGCGGCGCCCAGGGGGGCTATGGCTACACCTTC. Its protein is CASSGAQGGYGYTF.

The chain is built from TRBV28 and TRBJ1-5; perhaps TRBD1 as D (5 bases). Looked up from germline, CDR1 is MDHEN and CDR2 is SYDVKM. The CDR3 covers 12 residues. V dropped 7 bases and J dropped 6 bases, with 10 bases sitting between them. The CDR3: CASTAGGQPQHF. The CDR3 nucleotides read TGTGCCAGCACCGCCGGGGGTCAGCCCCAGCATTTT.

The gene calls are TRBV21-1 and TRBJ2-1; TRBD2, the table's D call, was not compared with the DNA. TRBV21-1 is termed a pseudogene. The CDR3 length is 17 residues. CDR3 sequence reads: CASSENRRLELYNEQFF. In DNA form, the CDR3 reads TGTGCCAGCAGCGAAAATAGGCGACTAGAACTCTACAATGAGCAGTTCTTC.